This T cell receptor beta chain was documented in a study of blood T cell repertoires in COVID-19. Looking at the study overall: Samples of COVID-19 (acute and convalescent) were obtained from the United States, Italy and Spain. The cDNA or gDNA used as material had been derived from T cells, B-cell-depleted T cells, or PBMCs.

This CDR3 contains 14 residues. Germline V lookup: CDR1 WSHSY, CDR2 SAAADI. The junction had 0 bases not matched to a gene; V was cut back by 2 bases and J by 1 base. As handled by the study authors: The assay estimated nucleated cells by amplifying reference gene primers. Clones were sequenced by immunoSEQ multiplex PCR, and TCRdb holds only the in-frame ones, with some missing. V and J calls and clone size are those listed in that table; D and trimming were worked out from the DNA. The table includes about 210,000 clones, around 87% detected once. The sequence was collected from a man between 60 and 75 years old with acute or convalescent COVID-19. What was sequenced was peripheral blood. This rearrangement joins TRBV10-2 to TRBJ1-1; 8 nucleotides match TRBD1. The CDR3 loop reads CASSEGQGNTEAFF. In DNA form, the CDR3 reads TGCGCCAGCAGTGAGGGACAGGGGAACACTGAAGCTTTCTTT.